The clone carrying this TCR beta chain was seen a few times. The data stem from a study of blood T cells in healthy people across ages. A second about 7 to 12 cycle PCR used barcoded and J-beta primers. TCRdb reanalysed the 5' RACE reads using MiXCR and keeps one entry per CDR3 protein. Of 650,000 to 800,000 distinct CDR3 sequences detected, around 43% appear once; the ten largest clones hold roughly a fifth. Germline V gene data show CDR1 as SGHTA and CDR2 as FQGNSA. The CDR3 has 14 residues. Trimming removed 5 bases at V and 2 bases at J, with 11 bases between. The chain recombines TRBV7-2 with TRBJ2-3; D call uncertain. This TCR was sampled from a man aged 60-69 years in good health. The sequenced sample was blood. CDR3 amino acids: CASSAQANTDTQYF. The CDR3 DNA follows: TGTGCCAGCAGCGCTCAAGCCAACACAGATACGCAGTATTTT. The variable domain in full, with the rest retrieved from reference TRBV7-2 and TRBJ2-3, is GAGVSQSPSNKVTEKGKDVELRCDPISGHTALYWYRQSLGQGLEFLIYFQGNSAPDKSGLPSDRFSAERTGGSVSTLTIQRTQQEDSAVYLCASSAQANTDTQYFGPGTRLTVL.